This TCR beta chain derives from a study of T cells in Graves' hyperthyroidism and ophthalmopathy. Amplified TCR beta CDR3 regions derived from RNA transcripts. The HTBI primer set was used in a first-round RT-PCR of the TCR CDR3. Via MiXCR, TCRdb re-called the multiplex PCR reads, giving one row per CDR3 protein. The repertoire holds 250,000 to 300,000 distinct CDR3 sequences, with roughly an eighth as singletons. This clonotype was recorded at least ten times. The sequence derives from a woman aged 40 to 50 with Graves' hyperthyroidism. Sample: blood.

The CDR3 reads CASSPPGAPYNEQFF. The CDR3, as DNA: TGTGCCAGCAGTCCCCCTGGCGCCCCCTACAATGAGCAGTTCTTC. This rearrangement joins TRBV28 to TRBJ2-1, with D unresolved. This CDR3 comprises 15 residues. CDR1 MDHEN and CDR2 SYDVKM come from the germline V gene. Trimming removed 5 bases from V and 2 bases from J, with 13 bases in between.